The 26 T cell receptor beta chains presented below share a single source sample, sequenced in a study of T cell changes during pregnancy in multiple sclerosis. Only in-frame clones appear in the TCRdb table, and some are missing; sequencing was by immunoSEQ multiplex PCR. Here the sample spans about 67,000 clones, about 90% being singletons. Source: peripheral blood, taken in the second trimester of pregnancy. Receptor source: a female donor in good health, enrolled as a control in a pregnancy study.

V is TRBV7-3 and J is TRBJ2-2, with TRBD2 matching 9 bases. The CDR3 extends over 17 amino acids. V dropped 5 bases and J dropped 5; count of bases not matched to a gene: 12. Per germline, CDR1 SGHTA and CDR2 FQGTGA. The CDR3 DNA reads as TGTGCCAGCAGCCGTAGCGGGGGCCTTCTGGGGACCGGGGAGCTGTTTTTT. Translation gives CASSRSGGLLGTGELFF.

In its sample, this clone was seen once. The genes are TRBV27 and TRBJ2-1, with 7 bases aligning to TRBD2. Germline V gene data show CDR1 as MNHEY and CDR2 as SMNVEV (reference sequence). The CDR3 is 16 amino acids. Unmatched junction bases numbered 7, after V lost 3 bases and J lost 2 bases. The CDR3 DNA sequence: TGTGCCAGCAGTTTCATGAGCGGGAAGACCTACAATGAGCAGTTCTTC. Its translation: CASSFMSGKTYNEQFF.

DNA for the CDR3: TGTGCCAGCAGCCGGACAGGGCCCCGCACAGATACGCAGTATTTT. Protein: CASSRTGPRTDTQYF. The chain combines TRBV7-9 with TRBJ2-3; 8 bases agree with TRBD1. CDR3 length: 15 residues. Germline CDR1 and CDR2: SEHNR and FQNEAQ (reference sequence). The ends lost 5 bases at V and 1 base at J; junction bases unmatched: 5. The complete variable domain, with remaining parts taken from reference TRBV7-9 and TRBJ2-3, reads DTGVSQNPRHKITKRGQNVTFRCDPISEHNRLYWYRQTLGQGPEFLTYFQNEAQLEKSRLLSDRFSAERPKGSFSTLEIQRTEQGDSAMYLCASSRTGPRTDTQYFGPGTRLTVL.

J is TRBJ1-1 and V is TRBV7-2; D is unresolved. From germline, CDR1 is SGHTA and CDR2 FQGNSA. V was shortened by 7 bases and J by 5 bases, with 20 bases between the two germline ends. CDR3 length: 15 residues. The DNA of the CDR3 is TGTGCCAGCACCCCGTCCATCGGACTGGCAACTGAAGCTTTCTTT. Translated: CASTPSIGLATEAFF.

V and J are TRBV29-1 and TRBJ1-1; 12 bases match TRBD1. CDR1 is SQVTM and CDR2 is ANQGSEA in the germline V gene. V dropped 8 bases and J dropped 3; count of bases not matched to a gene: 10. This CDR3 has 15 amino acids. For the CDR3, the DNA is TGCAGCTCAACAGGGGACAGGGGGCGTTACACTGAAGCTTTCTTT. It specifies CSSTGDRGRYTEAFF.

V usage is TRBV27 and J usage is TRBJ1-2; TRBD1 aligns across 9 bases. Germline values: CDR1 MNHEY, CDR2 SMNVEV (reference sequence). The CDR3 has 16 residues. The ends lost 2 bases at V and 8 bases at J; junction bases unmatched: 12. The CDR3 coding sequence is TGTGCCAGCAGTTTAAGTCCACAGGGGGCTGTATACGGCTACACCTTC. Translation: CASSLSPQGAVYGYTF.

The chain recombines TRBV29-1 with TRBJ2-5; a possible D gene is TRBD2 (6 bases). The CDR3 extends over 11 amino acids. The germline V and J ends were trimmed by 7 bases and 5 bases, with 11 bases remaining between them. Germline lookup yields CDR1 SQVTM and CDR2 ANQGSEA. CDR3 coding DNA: TGCAGCGCGGGACTGCAGGAGACCCAGTACTTC. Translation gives CSAGLQETQYF.

In nucleotides, the CDR3 is TGTGCCAGCAGCGTAGAGGGACTAGCGGATAGCACAGATACGCAGTATTTT. Its protein product is CASSVEGLADSTDTQYF. This chain joins TRBV9 and TRBJ2-3; 11 nucleotides line up with TRBD2. CDR3 length: 17 amino acids. Germline V CDR1 and CDR2: SGDLS, YYNGEE. V was pared by 0 bases and J by 0 bases, with 3 bases of the junction left unmatched.

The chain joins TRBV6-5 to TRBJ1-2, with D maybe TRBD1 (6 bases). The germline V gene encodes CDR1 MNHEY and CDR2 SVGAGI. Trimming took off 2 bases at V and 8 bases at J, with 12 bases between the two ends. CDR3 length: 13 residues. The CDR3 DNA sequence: TGTGCCAGCAGTTACGGCAGGGGCGGCGGCTACACCTTC. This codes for CASSYGRGGGYTF.

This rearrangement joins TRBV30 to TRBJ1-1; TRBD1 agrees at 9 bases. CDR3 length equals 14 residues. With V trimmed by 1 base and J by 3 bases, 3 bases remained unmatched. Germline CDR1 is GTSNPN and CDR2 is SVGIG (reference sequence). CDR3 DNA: TGTGCCTGGAGTGCTGGGGACAGGGACACTGAAGCTTTCTTT. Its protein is CAWSAGDRDTEAFF.

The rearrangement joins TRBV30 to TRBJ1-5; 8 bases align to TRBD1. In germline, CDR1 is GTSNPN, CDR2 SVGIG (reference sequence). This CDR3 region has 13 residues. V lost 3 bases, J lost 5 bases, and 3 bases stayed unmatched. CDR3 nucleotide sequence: TGTGCCTGGAGCGACAGGGGTTATCAGCCCCAGCATTTT. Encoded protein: CAWSDRGYQPQHF.

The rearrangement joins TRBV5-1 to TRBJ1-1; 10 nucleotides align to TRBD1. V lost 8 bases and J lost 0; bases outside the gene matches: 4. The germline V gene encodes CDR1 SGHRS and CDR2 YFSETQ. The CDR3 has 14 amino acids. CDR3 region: CASGTGDVNTEAFF. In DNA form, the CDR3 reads TGCGCCAGTGGGACAGGGGATGTGAACACTGAAGCTTTCTTT.

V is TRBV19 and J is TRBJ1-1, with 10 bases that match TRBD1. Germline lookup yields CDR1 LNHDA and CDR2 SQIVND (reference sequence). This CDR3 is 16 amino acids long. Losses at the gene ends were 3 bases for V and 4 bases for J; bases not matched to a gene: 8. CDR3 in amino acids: CASSILDRDRGTEAFF. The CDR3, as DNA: TGTGCCAGTAGTATTTTAGACCGGGACAGGGGCACTGAAGCTTTCTTT.

The CDR3 protein is CASSQEGGYTF. CDR3 bases: TGTGCCAGCAGCCAAGAGGGTGGCTACACCTTC. The V and J genes are TRBV6-5 and TRBJ1-2; the D is unclear. Trimming shortened V by 6 bases and J by 7 bases, and 9 bases separated the two germline ends. Germline V lookup: CDR1 MNHEY, CDR2 SVGAGI. The CDR3 runs to 11 residues.

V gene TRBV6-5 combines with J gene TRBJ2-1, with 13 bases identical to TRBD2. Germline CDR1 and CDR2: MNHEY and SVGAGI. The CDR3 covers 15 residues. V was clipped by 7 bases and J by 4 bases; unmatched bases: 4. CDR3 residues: CASIGTSGIYNEQFF. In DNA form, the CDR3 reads TGTGCCAGCATCGGGACTAGCGGGATATACAATGAGCAGTTCTTC.

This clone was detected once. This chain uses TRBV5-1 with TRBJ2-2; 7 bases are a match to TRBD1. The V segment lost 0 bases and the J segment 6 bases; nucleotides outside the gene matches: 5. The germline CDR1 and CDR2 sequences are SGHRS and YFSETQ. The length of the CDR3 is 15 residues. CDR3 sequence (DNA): TGCGCCAGCAGCTTGGTAGCAGGGGGTTCCGGGGAGCTGTTTTTT. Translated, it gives CASSLVAGGSGELFF.

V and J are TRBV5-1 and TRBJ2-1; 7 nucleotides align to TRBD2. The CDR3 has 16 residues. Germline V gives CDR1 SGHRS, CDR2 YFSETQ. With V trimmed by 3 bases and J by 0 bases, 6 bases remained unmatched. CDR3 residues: CASSYAGLPSYNEQFF. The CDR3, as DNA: TGCGCCAGCAGCTACGCGGGACTACCCTCCTACAATGAGCAGTTCTTC.

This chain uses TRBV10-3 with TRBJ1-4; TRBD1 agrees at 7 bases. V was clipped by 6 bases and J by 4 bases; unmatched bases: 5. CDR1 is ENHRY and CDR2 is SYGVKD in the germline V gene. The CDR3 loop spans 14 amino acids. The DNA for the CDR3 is TGTGCCATCAGAGGGGGCGCGTTTAATGAAAAACTGTTTTTT. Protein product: CAIRGGAFNEKLFF.

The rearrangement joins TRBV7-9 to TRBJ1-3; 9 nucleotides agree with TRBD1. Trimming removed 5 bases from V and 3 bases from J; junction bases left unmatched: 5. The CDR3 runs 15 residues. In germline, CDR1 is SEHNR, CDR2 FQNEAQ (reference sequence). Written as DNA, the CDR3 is TGTGCCAGCAGCGTCGAGGACAGGGGTGGAAACACCATATATTTT. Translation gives CASSVEDRGGNTIYF. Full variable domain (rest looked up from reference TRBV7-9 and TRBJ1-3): DTGVSQNPRHKITKRGQNVTFRCDPISEHNRLYWYRQTLGQGPEFLTYFQNEAQLEKSRLLSDRFSAERPKGSFSTLEIQRTEQGDSAMYLCASSVEDRGGNTIYFGEGSWLTVV.

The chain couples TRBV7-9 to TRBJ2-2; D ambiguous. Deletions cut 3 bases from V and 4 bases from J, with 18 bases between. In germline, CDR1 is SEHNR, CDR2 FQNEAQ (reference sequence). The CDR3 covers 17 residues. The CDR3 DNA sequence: TGTGCCAGCAGCTTGAGACAAGCCCTCGCGACCACCGGGGAGCTGTTTTTT. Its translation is CASSLRQALATTGELFF.

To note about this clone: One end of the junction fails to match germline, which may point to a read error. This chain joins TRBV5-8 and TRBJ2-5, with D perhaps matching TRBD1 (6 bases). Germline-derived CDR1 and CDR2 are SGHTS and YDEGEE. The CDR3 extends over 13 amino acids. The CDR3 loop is CASSLDSEETQYF. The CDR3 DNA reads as TGTGCCAGCAGTTTGGACAGTGAGGAGACCCAGTACTTC.

CDR3 DNA: TGTGCCTGGAACAGGGGGGAGGGAGAGACCCAGTACTTC. Its protein is CAWNRGEGETQYF. J is TRBJ2-5 and V is TRBV30; a weak D match, TRBD1 (8 bases). CDR3 length equals 13 residues. Trimming removed 4 bases at V and 4 bases at J, with 13 bases between. The germline V gene encodes CDR1 GTSNPN and CDR2 SVGIG (reference sequence).

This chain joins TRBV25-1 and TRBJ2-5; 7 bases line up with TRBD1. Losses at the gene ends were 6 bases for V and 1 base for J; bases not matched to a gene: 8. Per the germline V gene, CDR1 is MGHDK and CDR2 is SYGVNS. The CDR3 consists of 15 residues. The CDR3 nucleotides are TGTGCCAGCAGCCCGGGACAGATCCTCCAAGAGACCCAGTACTTC. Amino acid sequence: CASSPGQILQETQYF.

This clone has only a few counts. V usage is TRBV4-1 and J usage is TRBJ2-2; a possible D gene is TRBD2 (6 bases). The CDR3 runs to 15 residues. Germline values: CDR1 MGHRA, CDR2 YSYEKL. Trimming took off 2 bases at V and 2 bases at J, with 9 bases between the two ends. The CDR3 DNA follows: TGCGCCAGCAGCCAAAGCGGGTTTAACACCGGGGAGCTGTTTTTT. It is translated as CASSQSGFNTGELFF.

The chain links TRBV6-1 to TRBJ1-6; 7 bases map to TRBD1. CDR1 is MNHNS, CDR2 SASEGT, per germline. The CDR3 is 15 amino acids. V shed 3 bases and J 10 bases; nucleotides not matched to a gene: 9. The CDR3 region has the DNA TGTGCCAGCAGTGACCCGGGCAGGGGGTTGTCACCCCTCCACTTT. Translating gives CASSDPGRGLSPLHF.

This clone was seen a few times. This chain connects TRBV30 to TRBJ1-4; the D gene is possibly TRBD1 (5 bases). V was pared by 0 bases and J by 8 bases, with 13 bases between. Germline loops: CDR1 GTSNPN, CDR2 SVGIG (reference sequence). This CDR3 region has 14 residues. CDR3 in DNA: TGTGCCTGGAGTGTACTGTTAGGGGCGGAAAAACTGTTTTTT. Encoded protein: CAWSVLLGAEKLFF.